Listed here is a single T cell receptor beta chain. Antigen specificity is unknown. These data belong to a study of post-analysis software for immune sequencing data. Looking at the study overall: Relapsing-remitting, secondary progressive and progressive-relapsing courses of multiple sclerosis were included. General study findings and limits: Controls significantly exceeded multiple sclerosis patients in normalized Chao1 diversity. There were five TRBV segments more frequent in patients than controls, and TRBV5-6, TRBV5-1 and TRBV20-1 were among them. F measure showed strong co-clustering of same-batch samples.

The CDR3 sequence is 15 residues long. Looked up from germline, CDR1 is SGHKS and CDR2 is YYEKEE (reference sequence). V was shortened by 5 bases and J by 3 bases, with 14 bases between the two germline ends. TCR beta libraries were prepared from cDNA with unique molecular identifiers. From approximately 0.95 to 9.8 million T cells, 400,000 to 500,000 cDNA molecules were obtained. In TCRdb, the PCR reads were re-called with MiXCR into one record per CDR3 protein. The data show 180,000 or so distinct CDR3 sequences, over 25% seen once. The clonotype comes from a girl aged 2-17 years with multiple sclerosis. The sequencing sample was made of blood. This chain connects TRBV5-5 to TRBJ2-2; possibly TRBD2 for D (5 bases). The CDR3 loop reads CASSLRGRDTGELFF. The CDR3 bases are TGTGCCAGCAGTCTGAGAGGGCGCGACACCGGGGAGCTGTTTTTT. The full variable domain, in which reference TRBV5-5 and TRBJ2-2 provide the parts outside the CDR3, is DAGVTQSPTHLIKTRGQQVTLRCSPISGHKSVSWYQQVLGQGPQFIFQYYEKEERGRGNFPDRFSARQFPNYSSELNVNALLLGDSALYLCASSLRGRDTGELFFGEGSRLTVL.